The clone carrying this TCR beta chain was recorded at least ten times. Its target is unknown. This sample was included in a study of spatial heterogeneity in lung cancer. About the research overall: Unique TCR and UMI combinations averaged more than ten appearances each in raw reads.

Points from the study as a whole: Ubiquitous, expanded tumor-derived TCRs were more frequently observed in blood at resection than at follow-up.

Described time point: blood at routine non-recurrence follow-up after resection. This CDR3 has 14 amino acids. V was pared by 5 bases and J by 0 bases, with 9 bases between. The germline CDR1 and CDR2 sequences are SGDLS and YYNGEE. TCRdb independently ran MiXCR on the 5' RACE reads; one entry per CDR3 protein. The sample records about 47,000 distinct CDR3 sequences, approximately 12% being singletons. The sequence derives from a male donor with early-stage non-small cell lung cancer. The specimen comprised PBMCs, sampled at follow-up. The chain links TRBV9 to TRBJ2-4; D may be TRBD1 (6 bases). CDR3 sequence: CASRTGLAKNIQYF. Written as DNA, the CDR3 is TGTGCCAGCAGGACAGGACTAGCCAAAAACATTCAGTACTTC.